This T cell receptor beta chain was sequenced for a study of T-cell reconstitution after alpha-beta-depleted transplantation in children. This clonotype was observed a handful of times. As it was prepared, the TCRbeta library received unique molecular identifiers. A single record per CDR3 protein comes from TCRdb applying MiXCR to the PCR reads. The sample holds about 610,000 distinct CDR3 sequences, about 10% seen once. CDR1 is SGHAT, CDR2 FQNNGV, per germline. The CDR3 length is 15 residues. Deletions cut 2 bases from V and 1 base from J, with 8 bases between. The clonotype originates from a human donor who donated a stem cell graft to a child with acute myeloid leukemia. V gene TRBV11-2 combines with J gene TRBJ2-2, with a tentative D call TRBD2 (5 bases). The source was PBMCs from the stem cell graft donor, collected from the stem cell graft. CDR3 sequence (DNA): TGTGCCAGCAGCTTAATGGCGGGGAACACCGGGGAGCTGTTTTTT. This sequence encodes CASSLMAGNTGELFF.